The 21 T cell receptor beta chains listed next were all sequenced from one sample in a study of human T cells and chemical hapten exposure. Time point in this sample: patch test 1, 2 weeks after DPC sensitization. Treatment noted: therapeutic diphenylcyclopropenone sensitization with weekly scalp DPC. TCRdb itself ran the RACE reads through MiXCR, one entry per CDR3 protein. This table has nearly 80,000 distinct CDR3 sequences, 10% appearing once. The sequencing here drew on whole blood, taken in connection with sensitization to the hapten diphenylcyclopropenone (DPC). These receptors originate from a woman aged 50 to 60 with alopecia areata. Some clones in this sample may be carry-over from other donors' samples.

The chain carries TRBV28 and TRBJ1-5, with D unclear. Germline V gene sequence: CDR1 MDHEN, CDR2 SYDVKM. The CDR3 has 13 amino acids. Trimming pared 6 bases from V and 4 bases from J, leaving 10 bases between. The CDR3 spells CASRQSRNQPQHF. The CDR3 nucleotides read TGTGCCAGCAGACAGTCCCGAAATCAGCCCCAGCATTTT. The full variable domain, rest sourced from reference TRBV28 and TRBJ1-5, is DVKVTQSSRYLVKRTGEKVFLECVQDMDHENMFWYRQDPGLGLRLIYFSYDVKMKEKGDIPEGYSVSREKKERFSLILESASTNQTSMYLCASRQSRNQPQHFGDGTRLSIL.

The chain combines TRBV11-3 with TRBJ2-1, with D possibly matching TRBD2 (6 bases). Trimming removed 7 bases at V and 2 bases at J, with 18 bases between. The CDR3 extends over 16 amino acids. CDR1 and CDR2 from the germline V gene are SGHNT and YENEEA. This chain's CDR3 is CASTWSGTFPYNEQFF. In DNA, the CDR3 is TGTGCCAGCACCTGGTCCGGGACTTTTCCCTACAATGAGCAGTTCTTC.

The sample holds a few counts of this clonotype. The J gene is TRBJ2-7, the V gene TRBV6-2 or TRBV6-3, with a weak D call TRBD2 (5 bases). CDR1 and CDR2 (germline): MNHEY, SVGEGT. CDR3 length: 12 residues. V lost 3 bases to trimming and J lost 10 bases, with 13 bases between them. This CDR3 is CASSYPASRQYF. The CDR3 DNA is TGTGCCAGCAGTTATCCGGCTAGCCGTCAGTACTTC.

This clonotype has just a few counts. The rearrangement uses TRBV2 and TRBJ2-2; TRBD1 matches at 7 bases. After removal of 6 bases from V and 0 bases from J, the junction contained 7 bases not matched to a gene. The CDR3 runs 16 residues. Germline V gene sequence: CDR1 SNHLY, CDR2 FYNNEI. In DNA, the CDR3 is TGTGCCAGCAGACAGGGGTCCTCCACGAACACCGGGGAGCTGTTTTTT. Its translation: CASRQGSSTNTGELFF.

At least ten counts were recorded for this clonotype. This CDR3 reads CASSPPSRGAGYNEQFF. The CDR3 DNA is TGTGCCAGCTCACCACCGAGTCGGGGGGCAGGGTACAATGAGCAGTTCTTC. The chain carries TRBV18 and TRBJ2-1, with D maybe TRBD2 (7 bases). The CDR3 extends over 17 amino acids. CDR1 is KGHSH and CDR2 is LQKENI in the germline V gene. The ends were cut back, 0 bases at V and 4 bases at J, with 16 bases in the middle.

This clonotype was picked up a small number of times. Here the CDR3 DNA reads TGCAGTGCTGGGGACACACACGGATTGGGCTCACCCCTCCACTTT. It yields the protein CSAGDTHGLGSPLHF. The chain couples TRBV20-1 to TRBJ1-6, with TRBD1 as a possible D gene (6 bases). This CDR3 region has 15 residues. The ends were cut back, 5 bases at V and 10 bases at J, with 21 bases in the middle. The germline CDR1 and CDR2 sequences are DFQATT and SNEGSKA (reference sequence).

This clonotype was detected many times. The rearrangement uses TRBV13 and TRBJ1-4, with D tentatively TRBD1 (6 bases). The CDR3 loop spans 17 amino acids. Germline assignment: CDR1 PRHDT and CDR2 FYEKMQ (reference sequence). The V end was cut by 6 bases, the J end by 1 base, with 18 bases between. CDR3 amino acids: CASSSRGRGLTNEKLFF. The CDR3, as DNA: TGTGCCAGCAGTAGTCGTGGCAGGGGATTAACTAATGAAAAACTGTTTTTT.

This clonotype turned up a few times. This chain connects TRBV5-5 to TRBJ2-3; 8 bases are shared with TRBD2. The V and J ends lost 4 bases and 3 bases, in that order; junction bases with no gene match: 7. The CDR3 length is 15 residues. The germline V gene has CDR1 SGHKS and CDR2 YYEKEE (reference sequence). The CDR3 DNA follows: TGTGCCAGCAGCCTGGATTTAGCGGGGACAGATACGCAGTATTTT. It is translated as CASSLDLAGTDTQYF. Full variable domain (rest looked up from reference TRBV5-5 and TRBJ2-3): DAGVTQSPTHLIKTRGQQVTLRCSPISGHKSVSWYQQVLGQGPQFIFQYYEKEERGRGNFPDRFSARQFPNYSSELNVNALLLGDSALYLCASSLDLAGTDTQYFGPGTRLTVL.

This chain uses TRBV29-1 with TRBJ1-3; D gene ambiguous. The germline V and J ends were trimmed by 4 bases and 0 bases, with 7 bases remaining between them. Germline V lookup: CDR1 SQVTM, CDR2 ANQGSEA. This CDR3 spans 13 amino acids. The CDR3 protein is CSVAQNSGNTIYF. The CDR3 DNA follows: TGCAGCGTTGCACAGAACTCTGGAAACACCATATATTTT. The full variable domain, in which reference TRBV29-1 and TRBJ1-3 provide the parts outside the CDR3, is SAVISQKPSRDICQRGTSLTIQCQVDSQVTMMFWYRQQPGQSLTLIATANQGSEATYESGFVIDKFPISRPNLTFSTLTVSNMSPEDSSIYLCSVAQNSGNTIYFGEGSWLTVV.

This clonotype has at least ten counts. The CDR3 here is CASSYMGSDLDTQYF. Written as DNA, the CDR3 is TGTGCCAGCAGTTACATGGGATCTGATCTCGATACGCAGTATTTT. The V call is TRBV6-5, the J call TRBJ2-3; D unclear. The CDR3 sequence is 15 residues long. Germline V gene lookup returns CDR1 MNHEY and CDR2 SVGAGI. Trimming cost V 2 bases and J 6 bases, with 15 bases left between them.

This chain uses TRBV3-1 with TRBJ2-4; D might be TRBD2 (5 bases). The ends were cut back, 0 bases at V and 1 base at J, with 19 bases in the middle. The CDR3 spans 19 residues. In germline, CDR1 is LGHDT, CDR2 YNNKEL (reference sequence). The chain's CDR3 is CASSQERGGAGIAKNIQYF. In DNA form, the CDR3 reads TGTGCCAGCAGCCAAGAACGCGGAGGTGCTGGGATCGCCAAAAACATTCAGTACTTC. Full variable domain (remainder filled in from reference TRBV3-1 and TRBJ2-4): DTAVSQTPKYLVTQMGNDKSIKCEQNLGHDTMYWYKQDSKKFLKIMFSYNNKELIINETVPNRFSPKSPDKAHLNLHINSLELGDSAVYFCASSQERGGAGIAKNIQYFGAGTRLSVL.

This clonotype was seen at least ten times. This chain links TRBV2 with TRBJ1-2; D unresolved. The CDR3 extends over 12 amino acids. The V gene's germline CDR1 is SNHLY and CDR2 FYNNEI. V lost 5 bases, J lost 3 bases, and 7 bases lay in between. This chain's CDR3 is CASSYSYYGYTF. CDR3 DNA sequence: TGTGCCAGCAGTTATAGCTACTATGGCTACACCTTC.

The V call is TRBV5-6, the J call TRBJ2-1; D is possibly TRBD1 or TRBD2 (5 bases each). The V gene's germline CDR1 is SGHDT and CDR2 YYEEEE. This CDR3 contains 14 residues. V shed 5 bases and J shed 3 bases, with 12 bases lying between them. Here the CDR3 DNA reads TGTGCCAGCAGGGTGGGGGTACTCTACAATGAGCAGTTCTTC. Encoded protein: CASRVGVLYNEQFF.

This clonotype was counted only a few times. The chain couples TRBV12-3 or TRBV12-4 to TRBJ1-1; D remains unclear. V was cut by 5 bases and J by 0 bases, with 10 bases left in between. The CDR3 has 14 amino acids. Written as DNA, the CDR3 is TGTGCCAGCAGTATCAGGATACTGAACACTGAAGCTTTCTTT. Protein sequence: CASSIRILNTEAFF.

In this sample, this clonotype turned up many times. The rearrangement uses TRBV7-8 and TRBJ1-3; 7 nucleotides align to TRBD1. The V segment lost 5 bases and the J segment 3 bases; nucleotides outside the gene matches: 4. The germline V gene has CDR1 SGHVS and CDR2 FQNEAQ. This CDR3 comprises 14 residues. The CDR3 DNA reads as TGTGCCAGCAGCCCAGGGGGAAGTGGAAACACCATATATTTT. Residues: CASSPGGSGNTIYF.

This clonotype has just a few counts. V is TRBV27 and J is TRBJ1-1; D gene ambiguous. Germline CDR1 is MNHEY and CDR2 is SMNVEV (reference sequence). This CDR3 has 14 amino acids. The V gene lost 4 bases and the J gene lost 6 bases, with 15 bases spanning the gap. This CDR3 is CASSSTPEGSEAFF. Written as DNA, the CDR3 is TGTGCCAGCAGTTCTACGCCGGAAGGATCTGAAGCTTTCTTT.

This clonotype was counted only a few times. This chain uses TRBV12-3 or TRBV12-4 with TRBJ2-3; 10 bases align to TRBD2. CDR3 size: 17 residues. V trimming: 3 bases; J trimming: 6 bases; junction bases outside the gene matches: 12. DNA for the CDR3: TGTGCCAGCAGTTTTGGAGCGGGAGGGCTGAAGCACGATACGCAGTATTTT. It encodes CASSFGAGGLKHDTQYF.

The sample holds a few counts of this clonotype. This chain joins TRBV28 and TRBJ2-7; 11 nucleotides line up with TRBD2. Germline V gives CDR1 MDHEN, CDR2 SYDVKM. The V and J ends lost 1 base and 3 bases, in that order; junction bases with no gene match: 14. The CDR3 covers 19 residues. The CDR3 region has the DNA TGTGCCAGCAGTTTATTGCCCCCATCCTCTAGCGGGAGGCACTACGAGCAGTACTTC. This codes for CASSLLPPSSSGRHYEQYF.

This chain uses TRBV29-1 with TRBJ2-7, with a tentative D call TRBD1 (5 bases). The length of the CDR3 is 12 residues. Looked up from germline, CDR1 is SQVTM and CDR2 is ANQGSEA. The V gene lost 4 bases and the J gene lost 2 bases, with 9 bases spanning the gap. The DNA of the CDR3 is TGCAGCGTTGGAACAGGTGCCTACGAGCAGTACTTC. This sequence encodes CSVGTGAYEQYF.

In this sample, this clonotype turned up a few times. This chain joins TRBV19 and TRBJ2-2; TRBD1 matches at 8 bases. This CDR3 has 16 amino acids. The ends lost 3 bases at V and 4 bases at J; junction bases unmatched: 7. Germline values: CDR1 LNHDA, CDR2 SQIVND (reference sequence). The CDR3 nucleotides read TGTGCCAGTAGTATTGGGCAGGGGGCAGGCACCGGGGAGCTGTTTTTT. Protein product: CASSIGQGAGTGELFF. Full variable domain (rest looked up from reference TRBV19 and TRBJ2-2): DGGITQSPKYLFRKEGQNVTLSCEQNLNHDAMYWYRQDPGQGLRLIYYSQIVNDFQKGDIAEGYSVSREKKESFPLTVTSAQKNPTAFYLCASSIGQGAGTGELFFGEGSRLTVL.

This chain uses TRBV10-3 with TRBJ1-1; no definite D call. The CDR3 has 15 amino acids. Per the germline V gene, CDR1 is ENHRY and CDR2 is SYGVKD. The V end was cut by 0 bases, the J end by 0 bases, with 8 bases between. The CDR3 nucleotides read TGTGCCATCAGTGAGTCGAGTTTGGTGAACACTGAAGCTTTCTTT. It specifies CAISESSLVNTEAFF.